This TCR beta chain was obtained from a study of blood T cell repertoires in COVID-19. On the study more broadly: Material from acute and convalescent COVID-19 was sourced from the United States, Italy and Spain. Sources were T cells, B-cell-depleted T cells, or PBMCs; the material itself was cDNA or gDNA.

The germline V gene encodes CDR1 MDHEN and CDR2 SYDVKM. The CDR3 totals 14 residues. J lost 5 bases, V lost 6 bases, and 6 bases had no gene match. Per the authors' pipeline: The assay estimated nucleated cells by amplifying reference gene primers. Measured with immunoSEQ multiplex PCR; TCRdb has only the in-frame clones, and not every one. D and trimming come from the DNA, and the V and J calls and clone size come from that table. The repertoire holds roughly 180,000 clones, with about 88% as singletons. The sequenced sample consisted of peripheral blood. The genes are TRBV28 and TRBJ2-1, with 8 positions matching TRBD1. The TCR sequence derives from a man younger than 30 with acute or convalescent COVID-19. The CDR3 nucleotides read TGTGCCAGCAGCCCCAGGGGGCCCGACAATGAGCAGTTCTTC. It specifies CASSPRGPDNEQFF.